Presented here are 9 T cell receptor beta chains from one specimen sequenced in a study of metastatic and nonmetastatic thyroid tumors. TCRdb re-processed the PCR reads through MiXCR. The table has about 40,000 clones, 10% to 12% seen once. Each patient went into thyroid surgery without having received any treatment. The sequenced sample was blood. These receptors all come from a female donor with papillary thyroid cancer or a benign thyroid nodule (not recorded which). Some clones in this sample may be carry-over from other donors' samples.

This clone showed up many times. CDR3 bases: TGTGCCAGCAGCTCCAGGACTAGCGGGAGGGCCAGCGGGGAGCTGTTTTTT. Amino acids: CASSSRTSGRASGELFF. The chain combines TRBV11-1 with TRBJ2-2; TRBD2 matches at 15 bases. Germline trimming cut 4 bases from V and 7 bases from J; bases unmatched to any gene: 7. The CDR3 spans 17 residues. The germline V gene has CDR1 SGHAT and CDR2 FQDESV (reference sequence).

This clone was counted at least ten times. This chain joins TRBV5-1 and TRBJ2-1; 9 bases match TRBD2. In germline, CDR1 is SGHRS, CDR2 YFSETQ. There are 15 residues in the CDR3. J was trimmed by 7 bases and V by 6 bases; bases with no gene match: 11. CDR3 loop: CASTDLSGSGNEQFF. In nucleotides, the CDR3 is TGCGCCAGCACCGACCTTAGCGGGAGTGGAAATGAGCAGTTCTTC.

Ten or more counts support this clone. The V and J genes are TRBV9 and TRBJ2-2; 11 bases agree with TRBD1. CDR3 size: 16 residues. Germline V lookup: CDR1 SGDLS, CDR2 YYNGEE. Trimming cost V 3 bases and J 5 bases; bases outside gene matches: 6. The CDR3 is CASSASGTGGTGELFF. The DNA of the CDR3 is TGTGCCAGCAGCGCCTCCGGGACAGGGGGTACCGGGGAGCTGTTTTTT.

This clone was picked up many times. The chain combines TRBV7-6 with TRBJ2-2; 8 bases agree with TRBD2. With 0 bases clipped from V and 0 bases from J, the junction kept 6 bases outside the gene matches. The CDR3 contains 18 residues. Germline V CDR1 and CDR2: SGHVS, FNYEAQ. The CDR3 loop reads CASSLALPGGTNTGELFF. CDR3 bases: TGTGCCAGCAGCTTAGCTCTTCCGGGAGGGACGAACACCGGGGAGCTGTTTTTT.

The rearrangement uses TRBV6-1 and TRBJ2-1; 7 bases match TRBD2. Per the germline V gene, CDR1 is MNHNS and CDR2 is SASEGT. The CDR3 runs 15 residues. V dropped 9 bases and J dropped 5; count of bases not matched to a gene: 13. The CDR3 bases are TGTGCCAGTACCCCTATCGGGAGGTGGGACAATGAGCAGTTCTTC. This encodes CASTPIGRWDNEQFF.

This clone was observed many times. This chain uses TRBV5-5 with TRBJ2-1; D gene uncertain. CDR1 and CDR2 (germline): SGHKS, YYEKEE (reference sequence). The CDR3 runs 15 residues. V was pared by 0 bases and J by 2 bases, with 9 bases between. This chain's CDR3 is CASSLEAETYNEQFF. The CDR3 coding sequence is TGTGCCAGCAGCTTGGAGGCAGAGACCTACAATGAGCAGTTCTTC.

CDR3 nucleotide sequence: TGTGCCAGCAGGTTCCGGGCCAGAACAATCTATGGCTACACCTTC. Encoded protein: CASRFRARTIYGYTF. The rearrangement links TRBV2 to TRBJ1-2, with D uncertain. V lost 6 bases, J lost 4 bases, and 18 bases lay in between. Germline-derived CDR1 and CDR2 are SNHLY and FYNNEI. CDR3 length: 15 amino acids.

This clone turned up a few times. CDR3 bases: TGTGCCAGCACCGCAGGAGGGAGTTTGAACAATGAGCAGTTCTTC. It translates to CASTAGGSLNNEQFF. The rearrangement links TRBV2 to TRBJ2-1; possible D gene TRBD2, 6 bases. The CDR3 loop spans 15 amino acids. V was clipped by 7 bases and J by 5 bases, with 18 bases between them. Germline loops: CDR1 SNHLY, CDR2 FYNNEI.

This clone occurred many times. The chain couples TRBV9 to TRBJ2-2; TRBD2 matches at 10 bases. V dropped 3 bases and J dropped 4; count of bases not matched to a gene: 0. This CDR3 region has 14 residues. The germline V gene encodes CDR1 SGDLS and CDR2 YYNGEE. The chain's CDR3 is CASSGTSGTGELFF. In DNA, the CDR3 is TGTGCCAGCAGCGGGACTAGCGGCACCGGGGAGCTGTTTTTT.